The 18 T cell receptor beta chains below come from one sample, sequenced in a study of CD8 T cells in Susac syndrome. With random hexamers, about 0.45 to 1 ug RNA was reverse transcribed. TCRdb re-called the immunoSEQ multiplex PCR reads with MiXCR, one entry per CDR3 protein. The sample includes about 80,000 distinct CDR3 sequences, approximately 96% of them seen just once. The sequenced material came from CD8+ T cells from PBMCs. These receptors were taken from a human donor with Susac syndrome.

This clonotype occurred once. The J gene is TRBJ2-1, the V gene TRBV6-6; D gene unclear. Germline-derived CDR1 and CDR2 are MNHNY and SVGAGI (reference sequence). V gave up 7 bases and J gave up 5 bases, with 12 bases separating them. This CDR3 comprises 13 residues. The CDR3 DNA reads TGTGCCAGCACCCGTCTTGGGAACAATGAGCAGTTCTTC. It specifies CASTRLGNNEQFF.

CDR3 residues: CASSPFGGARAEETQYF. The CDR3, as DNA: TGTGCCAGCAGTCCCTTTGGTGGGGCCAGGGCGGAAGAGACCCAGTACTTC. The chain combines TRBV27 with TRBJ2-5, with TRBD1 as a possible D gene (5 bases). With 5 bases removed from V and 3 bases from J, the gap between germline ends came to 22 bases. Per germline, CDR1 MNHEY and CDR2 SMNVEV (reference sequence). The CDR3 has 17 residues.

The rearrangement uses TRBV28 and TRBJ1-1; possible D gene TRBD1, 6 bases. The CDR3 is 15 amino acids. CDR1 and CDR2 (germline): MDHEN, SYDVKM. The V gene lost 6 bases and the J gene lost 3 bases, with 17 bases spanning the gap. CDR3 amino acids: CASSPDARGDTEAFF. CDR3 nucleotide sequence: TGTGCCAGCAGCCCGGACGCCAGGGGAGACACTGAAGCTTTCTTT.

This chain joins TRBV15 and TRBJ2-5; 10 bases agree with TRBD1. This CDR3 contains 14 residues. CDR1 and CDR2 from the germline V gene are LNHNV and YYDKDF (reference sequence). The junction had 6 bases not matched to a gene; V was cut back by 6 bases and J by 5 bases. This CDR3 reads CATSTGTGAETQYF. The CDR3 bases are TGTGCCACCAGTACCGGGACAGGGGCCGAGACCCAGTACTTC.

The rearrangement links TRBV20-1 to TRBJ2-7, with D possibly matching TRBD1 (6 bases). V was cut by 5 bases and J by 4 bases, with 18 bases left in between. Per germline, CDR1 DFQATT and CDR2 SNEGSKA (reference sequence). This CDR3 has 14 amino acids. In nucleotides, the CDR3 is TGCAGTGCTCCGGGGCAGCTAGGGGGTTACGAGCAGTACTTC. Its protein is CSAPGQLGGYEQYF.

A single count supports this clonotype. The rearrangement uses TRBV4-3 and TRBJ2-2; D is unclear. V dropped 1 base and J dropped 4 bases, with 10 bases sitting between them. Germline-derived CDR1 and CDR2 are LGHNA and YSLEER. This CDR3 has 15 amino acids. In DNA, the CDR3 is TGCGCCAGCAGCCAAGCCGGGTGGAGCACCGGGGAGCTGTTTTTT. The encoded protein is CASSQAGWSTGELFF.

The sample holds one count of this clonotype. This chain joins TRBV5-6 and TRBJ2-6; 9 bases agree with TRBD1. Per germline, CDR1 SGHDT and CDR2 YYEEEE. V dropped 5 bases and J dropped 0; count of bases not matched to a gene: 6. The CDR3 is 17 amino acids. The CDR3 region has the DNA TGTGCCAGCAGAGCCGGGACAGGGAACTCTGGGGCCAACGTCCTGACTTTC. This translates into CASRAGTGNSGANVLTF.

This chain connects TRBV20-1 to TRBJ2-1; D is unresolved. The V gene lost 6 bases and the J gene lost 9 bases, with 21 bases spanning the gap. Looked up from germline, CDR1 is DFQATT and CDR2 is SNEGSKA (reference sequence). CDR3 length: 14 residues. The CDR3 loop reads CSAGPLLGFGEQFF. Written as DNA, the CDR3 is TGCAGTGCAGGGCCCCTGCTAGGTTTCGGTGAGCAGTTCTTC.

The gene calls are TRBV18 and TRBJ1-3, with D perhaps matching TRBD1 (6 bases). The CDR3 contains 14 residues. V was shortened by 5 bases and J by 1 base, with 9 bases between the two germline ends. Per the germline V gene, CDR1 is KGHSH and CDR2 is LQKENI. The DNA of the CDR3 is TGTGCCAGCTCATCGGGACATTCTGGAAACACCATATATTTT. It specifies CASSSGHSGNTIYF.

CDR3 nucleotide sequence: TGCAGTGTTTGGACAGGGGTCCTCTATGGCTACACCTTC. This translates into CSVWTGVLYGYTF. This chain links TRBV20-1 with TRBJ1-2, with TRBD1 matching 9 bases. Germline CDR1 is DFQATT and CDR2 is SNEGSKA (reference sequence). The CDR3 runs to 13 residues. Unmatched junction bases numbered 7, after V lost 7 bases and J lost 4 bases.

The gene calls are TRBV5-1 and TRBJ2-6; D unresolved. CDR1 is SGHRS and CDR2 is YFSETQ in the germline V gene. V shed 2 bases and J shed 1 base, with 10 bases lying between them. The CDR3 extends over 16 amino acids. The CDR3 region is CASSFFGESGANVLTF. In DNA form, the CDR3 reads TGCGCCAGCAGCTTTTTTGGTGAATCTGGGGCCAACGTCCTGACTTTC.

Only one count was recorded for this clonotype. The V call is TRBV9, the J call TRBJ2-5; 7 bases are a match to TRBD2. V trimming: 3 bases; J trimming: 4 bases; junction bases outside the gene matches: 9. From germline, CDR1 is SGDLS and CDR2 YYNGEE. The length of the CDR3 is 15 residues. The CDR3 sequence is CASSGAGGEGETQYF. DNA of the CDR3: TGTGCCAGCAGCGGGGCCGGCGGGGAGGGAGAGACCCAGTACTTC. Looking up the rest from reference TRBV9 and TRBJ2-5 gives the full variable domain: DSGVTQTPKHLITATGQRVTLRCSPRSGDLSVYWYQQSLDQGLQFLIQYYNGEERAKGNILERFSAQQFPDLHSELNLSSLELGDSALYFCASSGAGGEGETQYFGPGTRLLVL.

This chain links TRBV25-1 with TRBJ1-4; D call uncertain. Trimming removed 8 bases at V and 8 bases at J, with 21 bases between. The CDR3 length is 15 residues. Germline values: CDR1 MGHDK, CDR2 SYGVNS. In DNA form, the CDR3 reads TGTGCCAGCCCTCTCTCGACCAGGTCGGGGGAAAAACTGTTTTTT. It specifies CASPLSTRSGEKLFF.

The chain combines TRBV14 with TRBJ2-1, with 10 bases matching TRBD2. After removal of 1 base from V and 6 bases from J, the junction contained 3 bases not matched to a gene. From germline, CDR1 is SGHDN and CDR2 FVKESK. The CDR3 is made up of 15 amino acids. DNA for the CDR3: TGTGCCAGCAGCCAAGCTAGCGGGAGAGGCAATGAGCAGTTCTTC. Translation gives CASSQASGRGNEQFF. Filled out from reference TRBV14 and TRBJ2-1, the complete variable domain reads EAGVTQFPSHSVIEKGQTVTLRCDPISGHDNLYWYRRVMGKEIKFLLHFVKESKQDESGMPNNRFLAERTGGTYSTLKVQPAELEDSGVYFCASSQASGRGNEQFFGPGTRLTVL.

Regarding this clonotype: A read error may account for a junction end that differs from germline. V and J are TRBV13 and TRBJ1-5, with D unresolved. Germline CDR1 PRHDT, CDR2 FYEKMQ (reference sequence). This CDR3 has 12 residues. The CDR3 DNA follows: TGTGCCAGCAACTTAGGTAATCAGCCCCAGCATTTT. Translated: CASNLGNQPQHF.

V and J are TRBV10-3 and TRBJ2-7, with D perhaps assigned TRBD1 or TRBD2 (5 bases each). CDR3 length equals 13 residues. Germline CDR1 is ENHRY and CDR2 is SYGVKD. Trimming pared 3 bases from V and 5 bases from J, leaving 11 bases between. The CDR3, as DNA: TGTGCCATCAGTGACGGGGCAACCCACGAGCAGTACGTC. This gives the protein CAISDGATHEQYV.

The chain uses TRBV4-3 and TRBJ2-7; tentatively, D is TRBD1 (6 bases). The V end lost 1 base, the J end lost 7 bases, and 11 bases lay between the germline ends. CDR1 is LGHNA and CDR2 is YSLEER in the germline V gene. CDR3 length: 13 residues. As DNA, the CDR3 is TGCGCCAGCAGCCAAGGAACAGGGCGGGAGCAGTACTTC. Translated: CASSQGTGREQYF.

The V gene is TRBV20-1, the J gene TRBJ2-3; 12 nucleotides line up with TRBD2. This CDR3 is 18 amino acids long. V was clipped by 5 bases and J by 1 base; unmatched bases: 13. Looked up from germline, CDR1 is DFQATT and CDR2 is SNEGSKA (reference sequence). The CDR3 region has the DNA TGCAGTGCTGAACCCGGGACTAGCGGGCGGTCTCGCACAGATACGCAGTATTTT. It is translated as CSAEPGTSGRSRTDTQYF.